Below, 8 T cell receptor beta chains from the same sample are listed, as sequenced in a study of T cells after yellow fever vaccination. TCRdb independently ran MiXCR on the 5' RACE reads; one entry per CDR3 protein. The table records 150,000 to 200,000 distinct CDR3 sequences, over 7% of them present only once. The sequenced sample was CD8+ T cells sorted from PBMCs, obtained 45 days after the yellow fever booster vaccination. These receptor sequences come from a man younger than 30 who received the YFV17D yellow fever vaccine.

The V and J genes are TRBV7-2 and TRBJ1-2, with a possible D match to TRBD1 (5 bases). CDR1 and CDR2 from the germline V gene are SGHTA and FQGNSA. V was shortened by 7 bases and J by 4 bases, with 19 bases between the two germline ends. The CDR3 sequence is 15 residues long. Written as DNA, the CDR3 is TGTGCCAGCACCCCGGGTCGTGGGGCTCGCTATGGCTACACCTTC. Protein sequence: CASTPGRGARYGYTF.

This clonotype was seen a handful of times. The rearrangement uses TRBV6-2 or TRBV6-3 and TRBJ2-7; 10 bases fit TRBD2. CDR1 is MNHEY and CDR2 is SVGEGT in the germline V gene. The CDR3 consists of 16 residues. V was pared by 2 bases and J by 6 bases, with 10 bases of the junction left unmatched. In DNA form, the CDR3 reads TGTGCCAGCAGTTACCCCGCGCTAGCGGGGGTTAGCGAGCAGTACGTC. Residues: CASSYPALAGVSEQYV.

V and J are TRBV7-2 and TRBJ2-3; D remains ambiguous. V was trimmed by 6 bases and J by 2 bases, leaving 6 bases between them. CDR1 and CDR2 from the germline V gene are SGHTA and FQGNSA. The CDR3 spans 12 residues. The CDR3 DNA sequence: TGTGCCAGCAGTCGGGTCACAGATACGCAGTATTTT. It yields the protein CASSRVTDTQYF.

The chain recombines TRBV28 with TRBJ2-7; 12 bases align to TRBD2. This CDR3 spans 14 amino acids. The germline gives CDR1 MDHEN, CDR2 SYDVKM. J lost 6 bases, V lost 6 bases, and 6 bases had no gene match. CDR3 DNA sequence: TGTGCCAGCAGCCACGGACTAGCGGGGAGCGAGCAGTACGTC. Translation gives CASSHGLAGSEQYV.

This clonotype has only a few counts. This chain links TRBV20-1 with TRBJ1-1, with D perhaps TRBD1 (6 bases). V was shortened by 6 bases and J by 6 bases, with 8 bases between the two germline ends. This CDR3 comprises 10 residues. In germline, CDR1 is DFQATT, CDR2 SNEGSKA (reference sequence). The CDR3 nucleotides are TGCAGTGCAAGGGGGGCTGAAGCTTTCTTT. Translating it yields CSARGAEAFF.

This clonotype turned up a few times. The CDR3 region is CASSLGAGETGELFF. CDR3 coding DNA: TGTGCCAGCAGCTTAGGCGCAGGGGAAACCGGGGAGCTGTTTTTT. The V gene is TRBV7-3, the J gene TRBJ2-2, with TRBD1 as a possible D gene (6 bases). This CDR3 is built from 15 residues. The germline V gene encodes CDR1 SGHTA and CDR2 FQGTGA. V lost 2 bases and J 5 bases, leaving 12 bases between the germline ends.

J is TRBJ1-5 and V is TRBV4-3, with no clear D. Deletions cut 0 bases from V and 0 bases from J, with 6 bases between. The CDR3 contains 15 residues. The germline CDR1 and CDR2 sequences are LGHNA and YSLEER. Here the CDR3 DNA reads TGCGCCAGCAGCCAAGATTGGAATAGCAATCAGCCCCAGCATTTT. As protein: CASSQDWNSNQPQHF.

This clonotype was seen ten or more times. The J gene is TRBJ1-5, the V gene TRBV4-2; TRBD1 aligns across 8 bases. The CDR3 has 15 amino acids. Germline V gene lookup returns CDR1 LGHNA and CDR2 YNFKEQ. With 2 bases clipped from V and 0 bases from J, the junction kept 0 bases outside the gene matches. For the CDR3, the DNA is TGTGCCAGCAGCCAACAGGGGGCTAGCAATCAGCCCCAGCATTTT. The encoded protein is CASSQQGASNQPQHF.